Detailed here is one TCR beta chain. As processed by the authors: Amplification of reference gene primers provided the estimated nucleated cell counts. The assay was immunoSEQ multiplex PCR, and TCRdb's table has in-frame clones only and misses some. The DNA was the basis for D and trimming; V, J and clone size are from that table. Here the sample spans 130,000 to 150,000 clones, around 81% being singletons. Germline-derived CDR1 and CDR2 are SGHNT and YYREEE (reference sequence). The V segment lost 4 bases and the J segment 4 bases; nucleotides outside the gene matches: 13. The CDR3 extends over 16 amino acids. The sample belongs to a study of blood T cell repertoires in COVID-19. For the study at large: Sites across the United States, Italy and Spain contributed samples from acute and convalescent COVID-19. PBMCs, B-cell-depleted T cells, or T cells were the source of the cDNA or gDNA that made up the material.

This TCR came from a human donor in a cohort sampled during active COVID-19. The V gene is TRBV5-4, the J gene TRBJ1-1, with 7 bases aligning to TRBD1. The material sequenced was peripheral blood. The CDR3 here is CASSPRTGYGSTEAFF. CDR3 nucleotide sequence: TGTGCCAGCAGCCCACGGACAGGATATGGGTCCACTGAAGCTTTCTTT.